This TCR beta chain was captured by sequencing in a study of response to subunit inactivated influenza vaccine (dated by TCRdb to between 2017 and 2018). Regarding the complete study: Deep quantitative T cell receptor repertoire profiling was used in the study to track responses to a trivalent subunit inactivated influenza vaccine.

To prepare the library, RT-PCR was applied. Instrument used: Illumina HiSeq 2500. The public reads were quality trimmed at Q25 with fastp and then assembled into clones with MiXCR by TCRdb, keeping productive beta chains. Here each entry gathers all rows of one CDR3 protein and keeps the most common genes and DNA. The sample includes more than 400,000 distinct CDR3 sequences, with 6% to 9% observed a single time. The biggest ten clones account for around 13% of the sample. This clonotype came up many times. Its antigen remains undetermined. No base quality information exists; no much larger clone differs at one position. Paper-wide results and their limitations: According to the authors, only a limited number of new T cells may be recruited by each seasonal influenza vaccination.

The germline V gene (reference sequence) yields DFQATT for CDR1 and SNEGSKA for CDR2. V lost 3 bases and J lost 4 bases; the stretch between them is 13 bases long. Including cysteine and phenylalanine, the CDR3 has 14 amino acids. Only the CDR3 region is kept as DNA, spanning 42 bases read in frame from base 1. The source material was PBMCs from blood, sampled around 25 months after vaccination. This TCR was sampled from a man aged 45 to 70 who received an inactivated influenza vaccine. Donor details come from another sample of the same person, matched by shared clones. The chain is made from TRBV20-1 and TRBJ1-3, with the D segment identity uncertain. The CDR3 region reads CSARVQGSGNTIYF. In nucleotides, the sequence is TGCAGTGCTAGGGTACAAGGATCCGGAAACACCATATATTTT.